This section outlines one T cell receptor beta chain sequence together with its context. Its target is not known. The data originate from a study of cytomegalovirus exposure and HLA in healthy donors. Per the germline V gene, CDR1 is GTSNPN and CDR2 is SVGIG (reference sequence). This CDR3 is 15 amino acids long. Trimming removed 1 base from V and 3 bases from J, with 13 bases in between. 13 Jbeta primers and 60 Vbeta primers were used for the PCR. Libraries were prepared by immunoSEQ multiplex PCR; TCRdb keeps only in-frame clonotypes and omits some of them. The data contain 100,000 to 150,000 clones, about 80% of them singletons. General study results and limits: The number of N-insertions in an Asian-associated ancestry cluster was reportedly below the approximately 600-donor mean in a later analysis.

The chain uses TRBV30 and TRBJ1-3; D is perhaps TRBD1 (6 bases). Sequenced input: PBMCs. The TCR was taken from a woman aged 45-59 years in good health and CMV-seronegative. The CDR3 DNA is TGTGCCTGGAGTGCAGGGGTGGTTTATGGAAACACCATATATTTT. This sequence encodes CAWSAGVVYGNTIYF.